This TCR beta chain comes out of a study of shared clonotypes between healthy human individuals. The wider study: Per donor, three plates held CD4 naive cells, three held CD4 memory, two held CD8 naive and one held CD8 memory. Study-wide results and caveats: Some clonotypes were shared by all four sorted-subset donors, while others were not shared. The non-shared ones had lower generation probabilities than the shared ones.

The V gene lost 2 bases and the J gene lost 11 bases, with 13 bases spanning the gap. Germline V CDR1 and CDR2: KGHSH, LQKENI. This CDR3 is 13 amino acids long. Sequenced by immunoSEQ multiplex PCR; TCRdb stores in-frame clones only, minus some. The data hold nearly 1,000,000 clones, with 76% observed a single time. This clone was counted ten times or more. What it recognizes is unknown. The source of this sequence is a man younger than 35 in good health. The chain is built from TRBV18 and TRBJ2-1; maybe TRBD1 (6 bases). The specimen was memory CD4+ T cells sorted from blood. Indicated subset: CD45RA-negative fraction. The CDR3 nucleotides read TGTGCCAGCTCACCAAATCCGGACAGCAAGCAGTTCTTC. This codes for CASSPNPDSKQFF.